The T cell receptor (beta chain) under discussion was sequenced for a study of PD-1 blockade in classical Hodgkin lymphoma. The CDR3 spans 15 residues. Trimming took 2 bases from V and 5 from J, leaving 13 bases between them. Germline lookup yields CDR1 SEHNR and CDR2 FQNEAQ (reference sequence). Using immunoSEQ multiplex PCR, the repertoire was profiled, and TCRdb retains in-frame clones only, with some absent. The sample has some 7,500 clones, around 80% seen once; the top ten hold around 15%. Each patient relapsed following autologous stem cell transplantation, and prior brentuximab vedotin exposure differed.

This chain uses TRBV7-9 with TRBJ2-1; D is ambiguous. Sequences were derived from peripheral blood mononuclear cells (PBMCs), sampled at baseline. The receptor comes from a human donor with classical Hodgkin lymphoma. CDR3 coding DNA: TGTGCCAGCAGCTTAACGACCGGCGAAAACAATGAGCAGTTCTTC. Its protein product is CASSLTTGENNEQFF.